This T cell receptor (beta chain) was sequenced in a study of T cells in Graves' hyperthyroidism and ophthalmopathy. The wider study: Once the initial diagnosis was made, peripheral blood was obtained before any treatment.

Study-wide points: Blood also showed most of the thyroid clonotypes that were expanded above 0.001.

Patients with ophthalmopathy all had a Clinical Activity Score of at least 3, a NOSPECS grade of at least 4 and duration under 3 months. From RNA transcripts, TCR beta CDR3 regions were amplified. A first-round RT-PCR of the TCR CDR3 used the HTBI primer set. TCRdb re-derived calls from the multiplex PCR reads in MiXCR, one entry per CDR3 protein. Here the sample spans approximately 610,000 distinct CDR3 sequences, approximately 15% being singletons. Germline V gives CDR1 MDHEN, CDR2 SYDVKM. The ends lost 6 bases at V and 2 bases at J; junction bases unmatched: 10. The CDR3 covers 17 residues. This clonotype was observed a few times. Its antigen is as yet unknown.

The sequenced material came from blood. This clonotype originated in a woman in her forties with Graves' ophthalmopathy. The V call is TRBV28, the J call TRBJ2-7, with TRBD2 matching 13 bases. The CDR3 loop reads CASSYQLAGGRTYEQYF. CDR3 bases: TGTGCCAGCAGCTACCAACTAGCGGGAGGGAGGACCTACGAGCAGTACTTC.